What follows are 9 T cell receptor beta chains derived from one specimen sequenced in a study of CD8+ T cells in alopecia areata. Once RNA had been extracted, it was reverse transcribed into cDNA to act as the sequencing template. Method: immunoSEQ multiplex PCR; TCRdb's copy keeps in-frame clones and lacks some. The data hold 150,000 to 200,000 clones, with roughly 60% observed a single time. The treatment: oral pan-JAK inhibitor, 5-10 mg twice daily. This material consisted of CD4+ T cells sorted from blood, taken at week 24, from a patient treated with tofacitinib. These receptors originate from a human donor with alopecia areata.

V usage is TRBV29-1 and J usage is TRBJ2-1, with D maybe TRBD1 (5 bases). This CDR3 spans 13 amino acids. From germline, CDR1 is SQVTM and CDR2 ANQGSEA. The V end lost 3 bases, the J end lost 8 bases, and 14 bases lay between the germline ends. CDR3 nucleotide sequence: TGCAGCGTTGAGTGGGGCAGGCGCGATGAGCAGTTCTTC. It translates to CSVEWGRRDEQFF.

The chain carries TRBV7-3 and TRBJ1-2; D perhaps matches TRBD1 (6 bases). Trimming stripped 4 bases from V and 8 bases from J, with 17 bases between. Germline values: CDR1 SGHTA, CDR2 FQGTGA. The CDR3 totals 14 residues. For the CDR3, the DNA is TGTGCCAGCAGCTCCCTCGGGGGCACTGGGGGCTACACCTTC. It is translated as CASSSLGGTGGYTF.

The rearrangement links TRBV11-2 to TRBJ2-1; 12 nucleotides line up with TRBD2. From germline, CDR1 is SGHAT and CDR2 FQNNGV. This CDR3 is built from 14 residues. The V segment lost 5 bases and the J segment 8 bases; nucleotides outside the gene matches: 4. The CDR3, as DNA: TGTGCCAGCAGCACGACTAGCGGGGGAGATGAGCAGTTCTTC. It yields the protein CASSTTSGGDEQFF.

The chain is built from TRBV6-1 and TRBJ1-1, with D possibly being TRBD1 (5 bases). This CDR3 contains 14 residues. V was pared by 3 bases and J by 1 base, with 9 bases between. Germline V lookup: CDR1 MNHNS, CDR2 SASEGT. DNA for the CDR3: TGTGCCAGCAGTGAGTATGGGGGGAACACTGAAGCTTTCTTT. Translation: CASSEYGGNTEAFF.

CDR3 protein: CASSPDKSGYGYTF. The CDR3 DNA follows: TGTGCCAGCAGTCCCGACAAATCTGGCTATGGCTACACCTTC. V is TRBV6-5 and J is TRBJ1-2; no clear D gene. The germline CDR1 and CDR2 sequences are MNHEY and SVGAGI. The CDR3 covers 14 residues. Trimming removed 5 bases at V and 4 bases at J, with 14 bases between.

The chain couples TRBV4-2 to TRBJ2-5; D may correspond to TRBD1 or TRBD2 (5 bases each). The ends were cut back, 2 bases at V and 5 bases at J, with 12 bases in the middle. The CDR3 sequence is 14 residues long. Germline CDR1 reads LGHNA; CDR2 reads YNFKEQ. CDR3 nucleotides: TGTGCCAGCAGCCAACAAATGGGGGATGAGACCCAGTACTTC. Its translation: CASSQQMGDETQYF.

The genes are TRBV25-1 and TRBJ1-2, with 9 nucleotides matching TRBD1. The CDR3 runs 14 residues. Germline V gives CDR1 MGHDK, CDR2 SYGVNS. V dropped 4 bases and J dropped 6; count of bases not matched to a gene: 6. This CDR3 is CASSGNTGGDGYTF. The DNA of the CDR3 is TGTGCCAGCAGTGGTAATACAGGGGGCGATGGCTACACCTTC.

This clone was observed at least ten times. This sequence joins TRBV9 and TRBJ2-3; D is possibly TRBD1 (6 bases). The CDR3 is made up of 14 amino acids. V was trimmed by 6 bases and J by 2 bases, leaving 13 bases between them. Germline V lookup: CDR1 SGDLS, CDR2 YYNGEE. The CDR3 protein is CASTEGGHTDTQYF. The CDR3 DNA follows: TGTGCCAGCACCGAAGGGGGACACACAGATACGCAGTATTTT.

Here the CDR3 reads CASSRAPPNSPLHF. CDR3 sequence (DNA): TGCGCCAGCAGCCGGGCGCCCCCCAATTCACCCCTCCACTTT. The V and J genes are TRBV4-1 and TRBJ1-6; D remains unclear. The CDR3 extends over 14 amino acids. Germline CDR1 reads MGHRA; CDR2 reads YSYEKL. The V end lost 4 bases, the J end lost 7 bases, and 11 bases lay between the germline ends.